The source of this T cell receptor beta chain is a study of blood T cell repertoires in COVID-19. At the level of the study: Sites in the United States, Italy and Spain provided acute and convalescent COVID-19 samples. From T cells, B-cell-depleted T cells, or PBMCs came the material, which was cDNA or gDNA.

As handled by the study authors: Cell counts per sample came from amplifying reference gene primers. TCRdb's table, derived via immunoSEQ multiplex PCR, lists solely in-frame clones and lacks some. Clone size and the V and J calls come from that table; the DNA yielded D and trimming. The table lists some 670,000 clones, about 90% of them singletons. V lost 0 bases and J 13 bases, leaving 13 bases between the germline ends. This CDR3 is built from 13 residues. Germline V lookup: CDR1 MGHRA, CDR2 YSYEKL. This chain connects TRBV4-1 to TRBJ2-1; possible D gene TRBD2, 6 bases. The origin of this receptor is a woman aged 18 to 35 with acute or convalescent COVID-19. The sample comprised peripheral blood. The CDR3 region is CASSQEEGGVQFF. The CDR3 DNA reads as TGCGCCAGCAGCCAAGAAGAGGGCGGGGTTCAGTTCTTC.